The 14 T cell receptor beta chains in this list originate from one sample, sequenced in a study of cytomegalovirus exposure and HLA in healthy donors. Both 60 Vbeta primers and 13 Jbeta primers went into the PCR. The table came from immunoSEQ multiplex PCR; TCRdb's copy has only in-frame clones and leaves some out. The sample comprises 140,000 to 150,000 clones, approximately 80% of which are singletons, and more than 2% rests with the top ten. The sequenced sample was PBMCs. Receptors were obtained from a boy aged 2-15 years in good health and CMV-seronegative.

The rearrangement links TRBV29-1 to TRBJ2-7; 7 positions agree with TRBD1. The CDR3 has 14 residues. V shed 7 bases and J 0 bases; nucleotides not matched to a gene: 9. Germline V gene data show CDR1 as SQVTM and CDR2 as ANQGSEA. The CDR3: CSAMTGSGSYEQYF. The CDR3 DNA reads as TGCAGCGCCATGACAGGGTCGGGCTCCTACGAGCAGTACTTC.

This clone has more than one count but fewer than ten. This chain links TRBV6-5 with TRBJ2-3; TRBD2 agrees at 11 bases. V shed 5 bases, J shed 4 bases, and the junction held 5 bases outside the gene matches. The CDR3 loop spans 15 amino acids. The germline CDR1 and CDR2 sequences are MNHEY and SVGAGI. Here the CDR3 reads CASSALAGGPDTQYF. CDR3 nucleotides: TGTGCCAGCAGTGCGCTAGCGGGGGGACCAGATACGCAGTATTTT.

The rearrangement links TRBV2 to TRBJ1-6; D gene unclear. Germline V gene sequence: CDR1 SNHLY, CDR2 FYNNEI. The length of the CDR3 is 12 residues. V was shortened by 8 bases and J by 10 bases, with 12 bases between the two germline ends. Here the CDR3 reads CASSRYLSPLHF. In nucleotides, the CDR3 is TGTGCCAGCTCCCGGTATCTATCACCCCTCCACTTT.

This chain uses TRBV5-1 with TRBJ2-7; D possibly corresponds to TRBD2 (6 bases). V gave up 0 bases and J gave up 7 bases, with 14 bases separating them. CDR3 length: 14 amino acids. The V gene's germline CDR1 is SGHRS and CDR2 YFSETQ. CDR3 DNA sequence: TGCGCCAGCAGCTTGGACGCGGGACTTTGGGAGCAGTACTTC. This codes for CASSLDAGLWEQYF.

V and J are TRBV6-9 and TRBJ1-3, with 7 positions matching TRBD1. Per the germline V gene, CDR1 is MNHGY and CDR2 is SVAAGI. The CDR3 spans 14 residues. With V trimmed by 7 bases and J by 2 bases, 5 bases remained unmatched. The CDR3 DNA follows: TGTGCCAGCACTCCCGGGACAGCTGGAAACACCATATATTTT. This sequence encodes CASTPGTAGNTIYF.

This rearrangement joins TRBV10-3 to TRBJ2-3; tentative D call: TRBD2 (5 bases). This CDR3 comprises 15 residues. Trimming took 10 bases from V and 0 from J, leaving 17 bases between them. The germline V gene encodes CDR1 ENHRY and CDR2 SYGVKD. CDR3 sequence: CASSGLTTSTDTQYF. The CDR3 nucleotides read TGTGCCAGCTCTGGACTTACCACTAGCACAGATACGCAGTATTTT.

This chain connects TRBV11-3 to TRBJ2-1; perhaps TRBD2 as D (5 bases). The V gene lost 5 bases and the J gene lost 5 bases, with 22 bases spanning the gap. Per the germline V gene, CDR1 is SGHNT and CDR2 is YENEEA. This CDR3 contains 17 residues. The CDR3: CASSKTPGNLWNNEQFF. The CDR3 DNA is TGTGCCAGCAGCAAGACGCCGGGAAACCTCTGGAACAATGAGCAGTTCTTC.

The chain carries TRBV9 and TRBJ2-2; unclear D gene. The CDR3 totals 13 residues. Germline-derived CDR1 and CDR2 are SGDLS and YYNGEE. Trimming stripped 0 bases from V and 3 bases from J, with 3 bases between. The CDR3 DNA sequence: TGTGCCAGCAGCGTAGAGCACACCGGGGAGCTGTTTTTT. Protein product: CASSVEHTGELFF. Using reference TRBV9 and TRBJ2-2 for the parts outside the CDR3, the full variable domain is DSGVTQTPKHLITATGQRVTLRCSPRSGDLSVYWYQQSLDQGLQFLIQYYNGEERAKGNILERFSAQQFPDLHSELNLSSLELGDSALYFCASSVEHTGELFFGEGSRLTVL.

The V gene is TRBV7-9, the J gene TRBJ1-2; maybe TRBD1 (5 bases). Germline V lookup: CDR1 SEHNR, CDR2 FQNEAQ (reference sequence). CDR3 length: 16 residues. Deletions cut 5 bases from V and 4 bases from J, with 20 bases between. This CDR3 is CASSLVGQGLGYGYTF. The CDR3 bases are TGTGCCAGCAGCCTTGTTGGGCAGGGCCTGGGCTATGGCTACACCTTC.

In this sample, this clone turned up once. CDR3 in DNA: TGTGCCAGCACCGGAAGGGGGCCCTATGGCTACACCTTC. Its translation is CASTGRGPYGYTF. The V and J genes are TRBV7-9 and TRBJ1-2; 7 bases line up with TRBD1. The CDR3 is 13 amino acids. Per germline, CDR1 SEHNR and CDR2 FQNEAQ (reference sequence). Trimming removed 7 bases from V and 4 bases from J; junction bases left unmatched: 6.

This CDR3 is CASRPQTLGGDETQYF. The DNA for the CDR3 is TGTGCCAGCAGGCCTCAGACCCTAGGAGGGGACGAGACCCAGTACTTC. V and J are TRBV27 and TRBJ2-5, with D maybe TRBD2 (6 bases). The CDR3 runs to 16 residues. V lost 6 bases, J lost 5 bases, and 22 bases lay in between. Germline CDR1 MNHEY, CDR2 SMNVEV (reference sequence).

Regarding this clone: At one end, the junction sequence differs from germline, possibly due to a read error. V is TRBV6-1 and J is TRBJ2-3; D may be TRBD2 (5 bases). Germline CDR1 is MNHNS and CDR2 is SASEGT. This CDR3 is 12 amino acids long. CDR3 residues: CASSVPSAWRNF. The CDR3 coding sequence is TGTGCCAGCAGTGTCCCCTCAGCTTGGAGGAATTTT.

This clone occurred a few times. CDR3 coding DNA: TGTGCCAGCAGTCCTTTCCAGTGGAACACTGAAGCTTTCTTT. Protein sequence: CASSPFQWNTEAFF. This sequence joins TRBV6-1 and TRBJ1-1; D not resolved. This CDR3 is built from 14 residues. The V gene lost 5 bases and the J gene lost 1 base, with 11 bases spanning the gap. The germline gives CDR1 MNHNS, CDR2 SASEGT.

The chain employs TRBV6-4 and TRBJ1-2; a weak D match, TRBD1 (5 bases). Trimming left V 4 bases short and J 4 bases short, with 16 bases between. Per germline, CDR1 MRHNA and CDR2 SNTAGT. CDR3 length: 15 residues. CDR3 sequence (DNA): TGTGCCAGCAGTGCGGGCGGACACAGTACCTATGGCTACACCTTC. Amino acids: CASSAGGHSTYGYTF.